Below are 16 T cell receptor beta chains sequenced from a single sample in a study of Ad26.COV2.S vaccination and SARS-CoV-2 variants. Sequencing was performed with immunoSEQ multiplex PCR; in TCRdb, only in-frame clones are kept and a portion is missing. Counted here are approximately 280,000 clones, more than 75% occurring once; the ten biggest clones make up about 3.1%. The treatment is: over 15 received Ad26.COV2.S at low or high dose, single or two shots; 5 received placebo; per-sample allocation not given. Sample collection was performed on day 63 after the first vaccine or placebo injection. This specimen consisted of peripheral blood, obtained in a trial of Ad26.COV2.S vaccine versus placebo. The receptors stem from a person between 18 and 65 years old who received the Ad26.COV2.S COVID-19 vaccine or a placebo.

The J gene is TRBJ2-7, the V gene TRBV4-3; D is unresolved. CDR1 is LGHNA and CDR2 is YSLEER in the germline V gene. Trimming stripped 4 bases from V and 4 bases from J, with 17 bases between. The CDR3 is 15 residues long. This CDR3 reads CASSPSQGLIYEQYF. The CDR3 DNA is TGCGCCAGCAGCCCCAGCCAAGGGTTAATATACGAGCAGTACTTC.

This clone was seen only once. V gene TRBV5-4 combines with J gene TRBJ2-5; the match to TRBD2 covers 10 bases. The CDR3 loop spans 17 amino acids. The trim removed 0 bases at V and 2 bases at J, leaving 7 bases unmatched. CDR1 is SGHNT, CDR2 YYREEE, per germline (reference sequence). The CDR3 region has the DNA TGTGCCAGCAGCTTGGGGCTAGCGGGGGCGACGCAAGAGACCCAGTACTTC. The encoded protein is CASSLGLAGATQETQYF.

The J gene is TRBJ1-4, the V gene TRBV5-1; a possible D gene is TRBD1 (6 bases). Germline CDR1 reads SGHRS; CDR2 reads YFSETQ. The CDR3 length is 15 residues. Deletions cut 4 bases from V and 0 bases from J, with 10 bases between. The CDR3, as DNA: TGCGCCAGCAGCCGAGGACAGTCAACTAATGAAAAACTGTTTTTT. This gives the protein CASSRGQSTNEKLFF.

This clone was seen once. This rearrangement joins TRBV9 to TRBJ1-1; maybe TRBD1 (5 bases). The CDR3 is made up of 15 amino acids. Germline V lookup: CDR1 SGDLS, CDR2 YYNGEE. Between the trimmed V and J ends, which lost 3 bases and 1 base, there was a span of 13 bases. The CDR3 loop is CASSENDSPNTEAFF. Here the CDR3 DNA reads TGTGCCAGCAGCGAAAACGACAGCCCGAACACTGAAGCTTTCTTT.

This clone was observed once. The V and J genes are TRBV19 and TRBJ1-1; 7 bases align to TRBD1. V trimming: 4 bases; J trimming: 7 bases; junction bases outside the gene matches: 12. This CDR3 contains 15 residues. Germline V gives CDR1 LNHDA, CDR2 SQIVND (reference sequence). DNA of the CDR3: TGTGCCAGTAGTAGCCGGTACAGGGCAGGGGGTGAAGCTTTCTTT. Residues: CASSSRYRAGGEAFF. Full variable domain (remainder filled in from reference TRBV19 and TRBJ1-1): DGGITQSPKYLFRKEGQNVTLSCEQNLNHDAMYWYRQDPGQGLRLIYYSQIVNDFQKGDIAEGYSVSREKKESFPLTVTSAQKNPTAFYLCASSSRYRAGGEAFFGQGTRLTVV.

This clone has just one count. The gene calls are TRBV6-1 and TRBJ1-5, with D perhaps TRBD1 (6 bases). Germline CDR1 MNHNS, CDR2 SASEGT. The CDR3 has 15 residues. Trimming pared 2 bases from V and 6 bases from J, leaving 14 bases between. CDR3 sequence: CASSELGGGGQPQHF. In nucleotides, the CDR3 is TGTGCCAGCAGTGAATTGGGGGGCGGGGGTCAGCCCCAGCATTTT.

This sequence joins TRBV18 and TRBJ1-4; no definite D call. The CDR3 contains 17 residues. V was trimmed by 0 bases and J by 0 bases, leaving 11 bases between them. Germline CDR1 reads KGHSH; CDR2 reads LQKENI. The CDR3 nucleotides are TGTGCCAGCTCACCACCGTTTAGTAGGACAACTAATGAAAAACTGTTTTTT. As protein: CASSPPFSRTTNEKLFF. The variable domain in full, with the rest retrieved from reference TRBV18 and TRBJ1-4, is NAGVMQNPRHLVRRRGQEARLRCSPMKGHSHVYWYRQLPEEGLKFMVYLQKENIIDESGMPKERFSAEFPKEGPSILRIQQVVRGDSAAYFCASSPPFSRTTNEKLFFGSGTQLSVL.

The chain employs TRBV19 and TRBJ2-1; 7 positions match TRBD2. Trimming took 2 bases from V and 8 from J; bases not matched to a gene: 9. Germline V gives CDR1 LNHDA, CDR2 SQIVND (reference sequence). CDR3 size: 15 residues. CDR3 sequence (DNA): TGTGCCAGTAGTATATCGGCGGGAGAAGGCGATGAGCAGTTCTTC. The encoded protein is CASSISAGEGDEQFF.

This clone has only one observation. The V and J genes are TRBV10-2 and TRBJ1-2, with TRBD1 identical over 8 bases. The CDR3 is 14 residues long. The J segment lost 4 bases and the V segment lost 8 bases, leaving 9 bases of the junction unmatched. The germline CDR1 and CDR2 sequences are WSHSY and SAAADI. As DNA, the CDR3 is TGCGCCAGCCAGGGGGCGGGGGGCAGCTATGGCTACACCTTC. Translated: CASQGAGGSYGYTF.

This chain uses TRBV5-4 with TRBJ2-7; possibly TRBD2 for D (6 bases). Trimming cost V 5 bases and J 6 bases, with 15 bases left between them. The CDR3 has 13 amino acids. Germline CDR1 is SGHNT and CDR2 is YYREEE (reference sequence). CDR3 loop: CASSWDLGGEQYF. In DNA form, the CDR3 reads TGTGCCAGCAGTTGGGACTTGGGGGGCGAGCAGTACTTC.

The chain recombines TRBV6-1 with TRBJ2-7; 8 bases are shared with TRBD1. Trimming at V came to 0 bases and at J to 3 bases, leaving 4 bases not matched to a gene. CDR1 and CDR2 (germline): MNHNS, SASEGT. The CDR3 extends over 15 amino acids. The CDR3: CASSEAPGGSYEQYF. CDR3 nucleotide sequence: TGTGCCAGCAGTGAAGCGCCAGGGGGCAGCTACGAGCAGTACTTC.

The chain recombines TRBV2 with TRBJ1-2; 9 positions match TRBD1. V lost 2 bases to trimming and J lost 6 bases; unmatched junction nucleotides: 1. This CDR3 is built from 13 residues. Germline V gene sequence: CDR1 SNHLY, CDR2 FYNNEI. The CDR3 reads CASSETGGDGYTF. The CDR3 coding sequence is TGTGCCAGCAGTGAAACAGGGGGCGATGGCTACACCTTC.

The chain recombines TRBV2 with TRBJ1-2; weak D call: TRBD1 (6 bases). The CDR3 is 13 amino acids. V was clipped by 8 bases and J by 7 bases, with 17 bases between them. Germline lookup yields CDR1 SNHLY and CDR2 FYNNEI. CDR3 region: CASGDTPTGGYTF. The CDR3 DNA reads TGTGCCAGCGGGGACACTCCGACGGGTGGCTACACCTTC.

This clone appeared once. V and J are TRBV2 and TRBJ1-2; 7 bases are shared with TRBD1. The V segment lost 8 bases and the J segment 2 bases; nucleotides outside the gene matches: 5. Germline CDR1 SNHLY, CDR2 FYNNEI. The CDR3 contains 13 residues. The CDR3 loop reads CASAIQGNYGYTF. The CDR3 region has the DNA TGTGCCAGCGCAATACAGGGGAACTATGGCTACACCTTC.

This clone has only a few counts. The J gene is TRBJ2-7, the V gene TRBV20-1; perhaps TRBD1 as D (6 bases). Trimming took off 3 bases at V and 5 bases at J, with 11 bases between the two ends. Per germline, CDR1 DFQATT and CDR2 SNEGSKA (reference sequence). The CDR3 sequence is 12 residues long. The CDR3 nucleotides are TGCAGTGCTAGTACAGGGTACGACGAGCAGTACTTC. Protein: CSASTGYDEQYF.

The J gene is TRBJ2-5, the V gene TRBV9, with 9 bases lining up with TRBD2. J gave up 1 base and V 4 bases, and 8 bases lay outside the gene matches. Germline V gene data show CDR1 as SGDLS and CDR2 as YYNGEE. The CDR3 is 16 amino acids. In DNA form, the CDR3 reads TGTGCCAGCAGCATCAACCCGACTAGCGGCCAAGAGACCCAGTACTTC. Its translation is CASSINPTSGQETQYF.